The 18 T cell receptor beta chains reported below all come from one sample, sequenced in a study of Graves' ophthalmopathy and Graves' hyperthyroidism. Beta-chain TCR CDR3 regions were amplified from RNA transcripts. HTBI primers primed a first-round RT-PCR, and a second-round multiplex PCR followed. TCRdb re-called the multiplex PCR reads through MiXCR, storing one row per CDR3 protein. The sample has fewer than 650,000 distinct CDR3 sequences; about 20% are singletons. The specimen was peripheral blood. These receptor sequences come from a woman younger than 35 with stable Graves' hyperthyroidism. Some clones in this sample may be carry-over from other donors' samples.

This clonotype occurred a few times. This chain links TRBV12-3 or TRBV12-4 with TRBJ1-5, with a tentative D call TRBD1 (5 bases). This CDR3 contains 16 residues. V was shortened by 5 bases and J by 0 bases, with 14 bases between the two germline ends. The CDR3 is CASSPNSDSSNQPQHF. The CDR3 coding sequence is TGTGCCAGCAGTCCAAATTCAGACAGTAGCAATCAGCCCCAGCATTTT.

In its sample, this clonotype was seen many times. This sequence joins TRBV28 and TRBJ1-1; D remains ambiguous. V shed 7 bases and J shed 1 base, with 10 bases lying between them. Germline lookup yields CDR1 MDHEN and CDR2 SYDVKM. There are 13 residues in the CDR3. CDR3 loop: CASTPAENTEAFF. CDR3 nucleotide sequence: TGTGCCAGCACCCCGGCGGAGAACACTGAAGCTTTCTTT.

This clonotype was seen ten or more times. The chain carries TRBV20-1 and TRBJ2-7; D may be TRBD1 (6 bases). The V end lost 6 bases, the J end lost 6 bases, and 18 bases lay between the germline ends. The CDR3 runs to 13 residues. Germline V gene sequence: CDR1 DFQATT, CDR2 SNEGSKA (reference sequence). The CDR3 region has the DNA TGCAGTGCACCGGGACATGGGATAGGCGAGCAGTACTTC. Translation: CSAPGHGIGEQYF.

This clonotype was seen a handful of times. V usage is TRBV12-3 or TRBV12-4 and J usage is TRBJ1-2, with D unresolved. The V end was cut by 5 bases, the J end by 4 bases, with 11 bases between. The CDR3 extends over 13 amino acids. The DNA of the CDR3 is TGTGCCAGCAGTCTGCGGGCCCGCTATGGCTACACCTTC. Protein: CASSLRARYGYTF.

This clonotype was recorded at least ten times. The CDR3 here is CASSDTGTPGTF. Here the CDR3 DNA reads TGCGCCAGCAGCGACACCGGGACCCCAGGGACCTTC. This chain connects TRBV5-1 to TRBJ1-2, with a possible D match to TRBD1 (5 bases). There are 12 residues in the CDR3. Trimming removed 4 bases at V and 14 bases at J, with 18 bases between. CDR1 and CDR2 (germline): SGHRS, YFSETQ.

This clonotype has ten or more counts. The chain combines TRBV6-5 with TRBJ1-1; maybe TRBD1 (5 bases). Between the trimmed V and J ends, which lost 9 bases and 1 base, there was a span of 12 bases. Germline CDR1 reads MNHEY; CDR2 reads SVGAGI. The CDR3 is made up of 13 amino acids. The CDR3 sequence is CASSYDRNTEAFF. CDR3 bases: TGTGCCAGTTCTTACGACAGGAACACTGAAGCTTTCTTT.

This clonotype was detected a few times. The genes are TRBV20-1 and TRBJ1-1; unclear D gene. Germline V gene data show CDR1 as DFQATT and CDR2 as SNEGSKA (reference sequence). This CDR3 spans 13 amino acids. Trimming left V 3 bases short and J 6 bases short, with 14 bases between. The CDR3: CSASQVFAAEAFF. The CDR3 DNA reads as TGCAGTGCTAGTCAGGTTTTTGCCGCTGAAGCTTTCTTT.

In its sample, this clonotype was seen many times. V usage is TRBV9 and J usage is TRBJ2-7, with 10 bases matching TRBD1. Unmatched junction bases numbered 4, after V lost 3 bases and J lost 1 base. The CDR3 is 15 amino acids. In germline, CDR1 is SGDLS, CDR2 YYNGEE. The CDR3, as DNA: TGTGCCAGCAGCGCCGGGACAGGGGATTCCTACGAGCAGTACTTC. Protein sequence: CASSAGTGDSYEQYF.

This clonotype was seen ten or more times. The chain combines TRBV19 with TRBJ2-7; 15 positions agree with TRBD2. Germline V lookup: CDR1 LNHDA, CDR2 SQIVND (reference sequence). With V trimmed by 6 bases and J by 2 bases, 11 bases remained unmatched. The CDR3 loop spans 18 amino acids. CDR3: CASSGTSGRKSNPYEQYF. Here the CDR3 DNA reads TGTGCCAGTAGCGGGACTAGCGGGAGGAAAAGCAACCCCTACGAGCAGTACTTC.

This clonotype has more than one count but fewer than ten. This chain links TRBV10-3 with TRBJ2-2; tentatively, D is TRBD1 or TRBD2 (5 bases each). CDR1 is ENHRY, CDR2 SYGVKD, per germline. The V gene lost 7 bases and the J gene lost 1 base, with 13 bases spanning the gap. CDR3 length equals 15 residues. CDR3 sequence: CAITQGPKNTGELFF. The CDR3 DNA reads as TGTGCCATCACGCAGGGACCAAAGAACACCGGGGAGCTGTTTTTT.

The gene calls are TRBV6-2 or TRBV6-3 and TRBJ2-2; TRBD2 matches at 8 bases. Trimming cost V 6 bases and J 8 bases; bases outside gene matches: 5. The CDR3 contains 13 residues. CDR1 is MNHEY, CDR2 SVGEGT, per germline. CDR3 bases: TGTGCCAGCAGCCCGGGACTAGTGGGGGAGCTGTTTTTT. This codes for CASSPGLVGELFF.

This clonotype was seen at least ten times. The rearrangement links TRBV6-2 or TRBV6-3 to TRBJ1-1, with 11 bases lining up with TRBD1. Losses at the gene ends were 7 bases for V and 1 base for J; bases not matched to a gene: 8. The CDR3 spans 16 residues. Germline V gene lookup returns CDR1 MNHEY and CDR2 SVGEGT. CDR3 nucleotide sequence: TGTGCCAGCAACCGGGGACAGGGGGTTACGAACACTGAAGCTTTCTTT. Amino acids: CASNRGQGVTNTEAFF.

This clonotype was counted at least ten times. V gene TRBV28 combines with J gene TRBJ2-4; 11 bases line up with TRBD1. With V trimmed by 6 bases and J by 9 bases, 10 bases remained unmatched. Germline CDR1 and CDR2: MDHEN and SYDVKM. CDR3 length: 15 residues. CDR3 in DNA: TGTGCCAGCAGCTCCCGGGACAGGGGGTATATCATTCAGTACTTC. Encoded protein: CASSSRDRGYIIQYF.

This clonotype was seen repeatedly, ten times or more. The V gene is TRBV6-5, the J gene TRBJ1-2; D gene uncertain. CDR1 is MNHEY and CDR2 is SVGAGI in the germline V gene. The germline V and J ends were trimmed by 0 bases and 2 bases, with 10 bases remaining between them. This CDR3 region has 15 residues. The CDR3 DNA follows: TGTGCCAGCAGTTACTCGAATGAGAAAAACTATGGCTACACCTTC. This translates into CASSYSNEKNYGYTF.

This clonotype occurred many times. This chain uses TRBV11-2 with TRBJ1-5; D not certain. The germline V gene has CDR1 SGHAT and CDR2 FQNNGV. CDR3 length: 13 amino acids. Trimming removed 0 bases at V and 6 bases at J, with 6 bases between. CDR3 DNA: TGTGCCAGCAGCTTAGAACCGGGTCAGCCCCAGCATTTT. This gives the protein CASSLEPGQPQHF.

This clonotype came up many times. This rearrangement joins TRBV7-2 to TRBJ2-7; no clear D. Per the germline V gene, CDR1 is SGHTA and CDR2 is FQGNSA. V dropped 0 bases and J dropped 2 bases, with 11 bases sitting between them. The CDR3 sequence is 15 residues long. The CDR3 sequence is CASSLAAKGPYEQYF. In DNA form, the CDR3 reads TGTGCCAGCAGCTTAGCGGCGAAAGGACCCTACGAGCAGTACTTC.

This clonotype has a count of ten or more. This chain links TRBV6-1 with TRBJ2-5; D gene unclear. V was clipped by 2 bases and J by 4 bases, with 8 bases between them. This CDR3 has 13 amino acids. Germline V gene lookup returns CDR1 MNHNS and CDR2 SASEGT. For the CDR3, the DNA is TGTGCCAGCAGTGAAAGCGCAGTAGAGACCCAGTACTTC. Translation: CASSESAVETQYF.

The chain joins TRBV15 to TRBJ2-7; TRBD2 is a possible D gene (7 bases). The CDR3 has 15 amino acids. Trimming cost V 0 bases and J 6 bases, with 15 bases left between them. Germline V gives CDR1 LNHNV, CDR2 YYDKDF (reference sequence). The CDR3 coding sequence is TGTGCCACCAGCAGAGAGCGGGGGCCCGCGGGCGAGCAGTACTTC. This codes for CATSRERGPAGEQYF.